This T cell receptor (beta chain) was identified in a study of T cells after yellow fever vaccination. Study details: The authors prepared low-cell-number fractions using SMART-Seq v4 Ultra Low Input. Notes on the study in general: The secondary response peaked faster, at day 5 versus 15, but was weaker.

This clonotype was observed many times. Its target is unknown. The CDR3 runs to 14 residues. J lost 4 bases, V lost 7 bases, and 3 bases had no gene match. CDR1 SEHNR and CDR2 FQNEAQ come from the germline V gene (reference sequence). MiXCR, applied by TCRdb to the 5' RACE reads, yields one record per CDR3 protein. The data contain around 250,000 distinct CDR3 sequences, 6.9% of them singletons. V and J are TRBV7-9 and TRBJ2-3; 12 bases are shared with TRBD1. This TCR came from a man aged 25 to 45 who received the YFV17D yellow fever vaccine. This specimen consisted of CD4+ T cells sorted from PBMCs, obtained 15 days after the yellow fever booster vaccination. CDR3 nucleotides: TGTGCCAGCACAGGGACAGGGGGCTCAGATACGCAGTATTTT. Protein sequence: CASTGTGGSDTQYF.